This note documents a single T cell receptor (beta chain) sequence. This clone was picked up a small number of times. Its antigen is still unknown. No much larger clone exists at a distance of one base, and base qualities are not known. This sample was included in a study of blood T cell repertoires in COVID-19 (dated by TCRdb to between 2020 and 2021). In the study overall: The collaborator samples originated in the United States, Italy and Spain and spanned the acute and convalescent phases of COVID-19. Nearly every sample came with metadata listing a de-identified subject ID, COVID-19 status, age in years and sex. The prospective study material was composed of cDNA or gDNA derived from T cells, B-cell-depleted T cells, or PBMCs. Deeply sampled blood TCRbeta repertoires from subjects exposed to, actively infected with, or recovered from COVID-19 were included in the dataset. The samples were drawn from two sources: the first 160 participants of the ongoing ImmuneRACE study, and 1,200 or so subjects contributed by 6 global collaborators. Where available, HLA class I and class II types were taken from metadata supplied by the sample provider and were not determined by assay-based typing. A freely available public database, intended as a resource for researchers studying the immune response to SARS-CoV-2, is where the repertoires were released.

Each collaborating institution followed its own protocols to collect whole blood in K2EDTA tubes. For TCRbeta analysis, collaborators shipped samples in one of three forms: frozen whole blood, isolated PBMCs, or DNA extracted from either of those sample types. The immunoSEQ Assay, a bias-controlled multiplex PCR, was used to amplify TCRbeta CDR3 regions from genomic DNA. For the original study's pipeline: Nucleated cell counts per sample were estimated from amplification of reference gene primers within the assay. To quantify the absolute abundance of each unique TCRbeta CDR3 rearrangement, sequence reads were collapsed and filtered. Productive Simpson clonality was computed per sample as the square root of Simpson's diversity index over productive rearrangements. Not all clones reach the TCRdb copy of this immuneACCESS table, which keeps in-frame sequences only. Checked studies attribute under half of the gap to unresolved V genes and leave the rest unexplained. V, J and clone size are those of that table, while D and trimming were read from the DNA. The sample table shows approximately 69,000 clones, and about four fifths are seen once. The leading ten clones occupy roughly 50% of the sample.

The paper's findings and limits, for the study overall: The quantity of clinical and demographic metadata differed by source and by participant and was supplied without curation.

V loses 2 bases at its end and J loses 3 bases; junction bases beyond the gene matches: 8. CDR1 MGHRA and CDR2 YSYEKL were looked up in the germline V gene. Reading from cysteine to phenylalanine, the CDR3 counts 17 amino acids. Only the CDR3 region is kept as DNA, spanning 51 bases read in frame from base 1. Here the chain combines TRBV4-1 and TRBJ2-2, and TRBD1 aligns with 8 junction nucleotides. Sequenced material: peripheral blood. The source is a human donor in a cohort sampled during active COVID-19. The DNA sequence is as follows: TGCGCCAGCAGCCAACCGCGCGGACAGGGTTACACCGGGGAGCTGTTTTTT. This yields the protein CASSQPRGQGYTGELFF.